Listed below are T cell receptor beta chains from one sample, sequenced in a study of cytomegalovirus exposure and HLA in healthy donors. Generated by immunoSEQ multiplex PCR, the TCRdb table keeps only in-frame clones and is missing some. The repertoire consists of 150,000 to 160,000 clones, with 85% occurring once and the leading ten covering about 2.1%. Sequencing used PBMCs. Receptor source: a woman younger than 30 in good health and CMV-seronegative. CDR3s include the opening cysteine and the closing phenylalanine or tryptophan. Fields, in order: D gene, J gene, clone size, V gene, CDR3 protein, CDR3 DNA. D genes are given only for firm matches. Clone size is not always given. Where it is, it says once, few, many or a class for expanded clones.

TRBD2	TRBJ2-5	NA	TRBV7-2	CASSGGTSGETQYF	TGTGCCAGCAGCGGCGGGACTAGCGGCGAGACCCAGTACTTC
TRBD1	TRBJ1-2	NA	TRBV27	CASSHDRGQGYGYTF	TGTGCCAGCAGTCACGACAGGGGGCAGGGCTATGGCTACACCTTC
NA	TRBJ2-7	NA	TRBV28	CASSPAAYEQYF	TGTGCCAGCAGTCCGGCGGCTTACGAGCAGTACTTC
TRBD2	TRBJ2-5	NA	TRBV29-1	CSVHKGGSGLAGGEGTQYF	TGCAGCGTACACAAGGGAGGCTCGGGACTAGCGGGGGGAGAGGGGACCCAGTACTTC
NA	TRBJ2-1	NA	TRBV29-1	CSATSAGTYNEQFF	TGCAGCGCCACTTCTGCGGGCACCTACAATGAGCAGTTCTTC
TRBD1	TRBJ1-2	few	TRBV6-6	CASTLGQGANYGYTF	TGTGCCAGCACCTTAGGGCAGGGGGCGAACTATGGCTACACCTTC
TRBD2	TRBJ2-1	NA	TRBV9	CASSAGLGGGYNEQFF	TGTGCCAGCAGCGCCGGACTGGGCGGGGGCTACAATGAGCAGTTCTTC
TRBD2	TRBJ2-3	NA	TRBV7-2	CASSLGPGGGASTDTQYF	TGTGCCAGCAGCTTAGGCCCCGGCGGGGGGGCTTCCACAGATACGCAGTATTTT
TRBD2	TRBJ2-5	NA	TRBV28	CASSFAGGGVETQYF	TGTGCCAGCAGTTTTGCGGGAGGGGGGGTAGAGACCCAGTACTTC
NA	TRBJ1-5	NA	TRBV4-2	CASSQDRGGQPQHF	TGTGCCAGCAGCCAAGATAGGGGCGGTCAGCCCCAGCATTTT
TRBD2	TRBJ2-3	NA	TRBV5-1	CASSLAGGSGDTQYF	TGCGCCAGCAGCTTGGCGGGGGGTAGCGGAGATACGCAGTATTTT
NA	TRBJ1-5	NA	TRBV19	CASSMQQGRHQPQHF	TGTGCCAGTAGTATGCAACAGGGTCGTCACCAGCCCCAGCATTTT
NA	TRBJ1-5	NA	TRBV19	CASSIRDSNQPQHF	TGTGCCAGTAGTATACGGGATAGCAATCAGCCCCAGCATTTT
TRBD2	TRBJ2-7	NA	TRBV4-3	CASSQERASGYYEQYF	TGCGCCAGCAGCCAAGAAAGAGCTAGCGGGTACTACGAGCAGTACTTC
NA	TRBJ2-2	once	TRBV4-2	CASSQDSPRLSTGELFF	TGTGCCAGCAGCCAAGACTCCCCGCGACTTTCCACCGGGGAGCTGTTTTTT
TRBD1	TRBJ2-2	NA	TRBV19	CASGQGQGNTGELFF	TGTGCCAGTGGGCAGGGACAGGGTAACACCGGGGAGCTGTTTTTT
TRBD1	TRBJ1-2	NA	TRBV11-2	CASRDRGNYGYTF	TGTGCCAGCAGGGACAGGGGTAATTATGGCTACACCTTC
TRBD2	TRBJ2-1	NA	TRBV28	CASSDWGAGGLGEQFF	TGTGCCAGCAGTGATTGGGGAGCGGGGGGGCTTGGTGAGCAGTTCTTC
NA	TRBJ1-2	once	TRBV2	CASSGSADFGYTF	TGTGCCAGCAGTGGGTCCGCAGATTTCGGCTACACCTTC
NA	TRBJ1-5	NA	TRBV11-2	CASSWGGGRPQHF	TGTGCCAGCAGCTGGGGGGGAGGCCGGCCCCAGCATTTT